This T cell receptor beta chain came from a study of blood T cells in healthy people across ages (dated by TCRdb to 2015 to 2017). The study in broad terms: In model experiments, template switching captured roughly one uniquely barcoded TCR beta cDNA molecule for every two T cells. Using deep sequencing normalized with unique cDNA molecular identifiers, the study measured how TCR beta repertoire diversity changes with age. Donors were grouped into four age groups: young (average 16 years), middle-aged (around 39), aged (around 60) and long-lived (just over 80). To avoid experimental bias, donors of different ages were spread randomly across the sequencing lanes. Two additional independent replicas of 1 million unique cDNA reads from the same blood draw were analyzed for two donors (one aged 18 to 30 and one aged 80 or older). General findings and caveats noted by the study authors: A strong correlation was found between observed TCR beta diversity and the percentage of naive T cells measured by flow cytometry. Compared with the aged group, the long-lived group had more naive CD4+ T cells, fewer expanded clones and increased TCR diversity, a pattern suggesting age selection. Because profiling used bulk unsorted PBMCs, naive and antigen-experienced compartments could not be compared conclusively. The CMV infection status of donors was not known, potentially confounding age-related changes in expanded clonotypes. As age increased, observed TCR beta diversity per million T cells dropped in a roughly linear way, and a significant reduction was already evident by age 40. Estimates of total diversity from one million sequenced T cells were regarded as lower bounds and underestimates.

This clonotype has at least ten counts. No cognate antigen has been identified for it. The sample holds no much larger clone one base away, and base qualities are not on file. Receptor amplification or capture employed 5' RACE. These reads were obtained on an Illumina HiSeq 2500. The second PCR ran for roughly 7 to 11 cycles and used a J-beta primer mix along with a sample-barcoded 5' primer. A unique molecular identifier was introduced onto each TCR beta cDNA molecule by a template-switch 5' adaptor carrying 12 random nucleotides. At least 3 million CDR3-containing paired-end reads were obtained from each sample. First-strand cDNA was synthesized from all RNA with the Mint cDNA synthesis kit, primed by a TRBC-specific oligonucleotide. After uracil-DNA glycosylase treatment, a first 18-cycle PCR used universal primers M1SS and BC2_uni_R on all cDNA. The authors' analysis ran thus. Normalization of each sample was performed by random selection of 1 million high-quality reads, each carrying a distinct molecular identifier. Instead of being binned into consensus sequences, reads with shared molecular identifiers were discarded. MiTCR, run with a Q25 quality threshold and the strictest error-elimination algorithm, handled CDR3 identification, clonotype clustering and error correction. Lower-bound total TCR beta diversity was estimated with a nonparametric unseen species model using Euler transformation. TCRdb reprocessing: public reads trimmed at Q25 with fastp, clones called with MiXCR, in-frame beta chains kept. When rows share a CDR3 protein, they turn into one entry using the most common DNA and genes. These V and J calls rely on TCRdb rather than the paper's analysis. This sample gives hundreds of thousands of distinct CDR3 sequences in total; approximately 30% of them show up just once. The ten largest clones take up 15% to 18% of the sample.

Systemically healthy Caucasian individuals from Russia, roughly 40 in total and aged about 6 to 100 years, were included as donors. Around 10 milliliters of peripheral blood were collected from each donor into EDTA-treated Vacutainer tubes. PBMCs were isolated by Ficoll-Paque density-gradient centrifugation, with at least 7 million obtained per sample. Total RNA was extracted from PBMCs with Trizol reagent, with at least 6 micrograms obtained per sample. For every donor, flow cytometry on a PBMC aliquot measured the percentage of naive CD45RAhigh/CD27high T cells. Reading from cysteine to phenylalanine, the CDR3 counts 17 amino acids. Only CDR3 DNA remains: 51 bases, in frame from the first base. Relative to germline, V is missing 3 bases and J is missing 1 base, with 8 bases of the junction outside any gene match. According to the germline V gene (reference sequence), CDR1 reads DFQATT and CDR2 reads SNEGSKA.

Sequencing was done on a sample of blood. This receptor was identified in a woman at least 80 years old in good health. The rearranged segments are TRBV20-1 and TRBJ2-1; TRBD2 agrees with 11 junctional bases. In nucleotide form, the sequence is TGCAGTGCTAGTGGAGGGCTAGCGGGGGGATCCTACAATGAGCAGTTCTTC. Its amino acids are CSASGGLAGGSYNEQFF.